These 19 T cell receptor beta chains came from one sample sequenced in a study of graft-versus-host responses after intestinal transplantation. Antigens of these TCRs are unknown. Using immunoSEQ multiplex PCR, the repertoire was profiled, and TCRdb retains in-frame clones only, with some absent. This sample yields about 130,000 clones, of which more than 90% are seen a single time; around 0.15% belongs to the top ten. The sequenced sample was unstimulated CD4+ T cells sorted from spleen or lymph node cells, obtained before intestinal transplant. These receptors were collected from a human donor who received an intestinal transplant.

The genes are TRBV5-1 and TRBJ1-2; TRBD1 matches at 7 bases. Germline trimming cut 5 bases from V and 3 bases from J; bases unmatched to any gene: 7. Per the germline V gene, CDR1 is SGHRS and CDR2 is YFSETQ. This CDR3 has 14 residues. The CDR3 sequence: CASRDAGGDYGYTF. CDR3 nucleotides: TGCGCCAGCAGGGATGCAGGGGGGGACTATGGCTACACCTTC.

CDR3 bases: TGTGCCAGCAGCTTGGTATCCGCAGATACGCAGTATTTT. Translating gives CASSLVSADTQYF. The V gene is TRBV7-8, the J gene TRBJ2-3, with D uncertain. Trimming removed 3 bases from V and 4 bases from J, with 8 bases in between. The germline V gene encodes CDR1 SGHVS and CDR2 FQNEAQ. The CDR3 covers 13 residues.

This clone was counted a single time. J is TRBJ1-1 and V is TRBV5-1; D is unclear. Between the trimmed V and J ends, which lost 3 bases and 2 bases, there was a span of 11 bases. CDR1 and CDR2 (germline): SGHRS, YFSETQ. This CDR3 comprises 14 residues. CDR3 nucleotide sequence: TGCGCCAGCAGCTGGCAGGAGTTCAACACTGAAGCTTTCTTT. This translates into CASSWQEFNTEAFF.

This clone was recorded only once. The rearrangement uses TRBV5-5 and TRBJ1-2, with D maybe TRBD1 (6 bases). Trimming removed 4 bases at V and 4 bases at J, with 20 bases between. The CDR3 has 16 amino acids. Germline V gene data show CDR1 as SGHKS and CDR2 as YYEKEE (reference sequence). This CDR3 reads CASSPARTGGGYGYTF. In DNA form, the CDR3 reads TGTGCCAGCAGCCCCGCCCGGACGGGGGGCGGCTATGGCTACACCTTC.

The table lists this clone with a few counts. For the CDR3, the DNA is TGTGCCAGCAGCCGGGACCTCTATGGCTACACCTTC. As protein: CASSRDLYGYTF. The chain couples TRBV6-5 to TRBJ1-2; perhaps TRBD1 as D (5 bases). Trimming cost V 6 bases and J 4 bases, with 9 bases left between them. Germline lookup yields CDR1 MNHEY and CDR2 SVGAGI. The CDR3 has 12 residues.

The J gene is TRBJ1-6, the V gene TRBV6-5; D not certain. The CDR3 sequence is 13 residues long. Trimming removed 11 bases from V and 5 bases from J, with 13 bases in between. The germline V gene has CDR1 MNHEY and CDR2 SVGAGI. The chain's CDR3 is CASGRPNNSPLHF. Here the CDR3 DNA reads TGTGCCTCCGGCAGGCCTAATAATTCACCCCTCCACTTT.

The chain links TRBV11-1 to TRBJ2-7; 7 nucleotides agree with TRBD1. The V gene's germline CDR1 is SGHAT and CDR2 FQDESV (reference sequence). CDR3 size: 14 residues. V lost 4 bases to trimming and J lost 0 bases; unmatched junction nucleotides: 3. CDR3 coding DNA: TGTGCCAGCAGCTCGGGGACAGACTCCTACGAGCAGTACTTC. This gives the protein CASSSGTDSYEQYF.

This clone has a handful of counts. V gene TRBV10-1 combines with J gene TRBJ2-7; 8 bases are a match to TRBD1. CDR1 is WNHNN, CDR2 SYGVQD, per germline (reference sequence). This CDR3 comprises 14 residues. Germline trimming cut 5 bases from V and 3 bases from J; bases unmatched to any gene: 6. The CDR3 sequence is CASSKAGQVYEQYF. CDR3 sequence (DNA): TGCGCCAGCAGTAAGGCGGGACAGGTCTACGAGCAGTACTTC.

This chain links TRBV4-1 with TRBJ2-6; TRBD2 agrees at 7 bases. Looked up from germline, CDR1 is MGHRA and CDR2 is YSYEKL. With V trimmed by 1 base and J by 3 bases, 6 bases remained unmatched. The CDR3 has 17 amino acids. The DNA for the CDR3 is TGCGCCAGCAGCCAAGCAAAGGGGAGGGTTGGGGCCAACGTCCTGACTTTC. It codes for CASSQAKGRVGANVLTF.

This clone was seen just once. The chain joins TRBV5-6 to TRBJ2-1; unclear D gene. Germline assignment: CDR1 SGHDT and CDR2 YYEEEE. There are 16 residues in the CDR3. Trimming removed 3 bases from V and 0 bases from J, with 13 bases in between. CDR3 in amino acids: CASSSLTEGSYNEQFF. The CDR3 DNA reads as TGTGCCAGCAGCTCCCTGACGGAAGGCTCCTACAATGAGCAGTTCTTC.

This chain uses TRBV7-3 with TRBJ2-3, with D possibly matching TRBD2 (5 bases). V lost 8 bases and J lost 4, with 16 bases in between. This CDR3 region has 14 residues. The germline gives CDR1 SGHTA, CDR2 FQGTGA. DNA of the CDR3: TGTGCCAGCGGCTCGGGTGCCGGGGCAGATACGCAGTATTTT. Its protein is CASGSGAGADTQYF.

The rearrangement joins TRBV20-1 to TRBJ2-7, with D possibly TRBD1 on 5 matching bases. Germline assignment: CDR1 DFQATT and CDR2 SNEGSKA (reference sequence). This CDR3 has 11 amino acids. Trimming cost V 6 bases and J 3 bases, with 9 bases left between them. As DNA, the CDR3 is TGCAGTGCCTCAGGGAACTACGAGCAGTACTTC. This translates into CSASGNYEQYF.

The chain is built from TRBV5-4 and TRBJ1-2; TRBD1 is a possible D gene (5 bases). In germline, CDR1 is SGHNT, CDR2 YYREEE (reference sequence). Trimming removed 4 bases from V and 0 bases from J, with 16 bases in between. The CDR3 runs to 16 residues. DNA for the CDR3: TGTGCCAGCAGCCGGGACTACCAGAGCGCTAACTATGGCTACACCTTC. This codes for CASSRDYQSANYGYTF. The complete variable domain, with remaining parts taken from reference TRBV5-4 and TRBJ1-2, reads ETGVTQSPTHLIKTRGQQVTLRCSSQSGHNTVSWYQQALGQGPQFIFQYYREEENGRGNFPPRFSGLQFPNYSSELNVNALELDDSALYLCASSRDYQSANYGYTFGSGTRLTVV.

This clone was seen a single time. The rearrangement joins TRBV5-1 to TRBJ2-5; D might be TRBD2 (6 bases). Germline V gene data show CDR1 as SGHRS and CDR2 as YFSETQ. Trimming removed 5 bases at V and 4 bases at J, with 12 bases between. This CDR3 spans 13 amino acids. The CDR3 reads CASSRRAAETQYF. In DNA, the CDR3 is TGCGCCAGCAGTCGGAGGGCTGCAGAGACCCAGTACTTC.

This clone was observed once. This chain uses TRBV20-1 with TRBJ1-1; D is undetermined. Between the trimmed V and J ends, which lost 6 bases and 6 bases, there was a span of 11 bases. Germline V lookup: CDR1 DFQATT, CDR2 SNEGSKA (reference sequence). The CDR3 totals 11 residues. The CDR3 sequence: CSATDVPEAFF. Written as DNA, the CDR3 is TGCAGTGCCACGGACGTCCCTGAAGCTTTCTTT.

J is TRBJ1-5 and V is TRBV6-5, with 7 bases matching TRBD1. Germline assignment: CDR1 MNHEY and CDR2 SVGAGI. J gave up 4 bases and V 6 bases, and 6 bases lay outside the gene matches. The CDR3 totals 14 residues. CDR3 DNA: TGTGCCAGCAGGCCCGGGACAGCTAATCAGCCCCAGCATTTT. Its protein product is CASRPGTANQPQHF.

This rearrangement joins TRBV4-1 to TRBJ1-2; perhaps TRBD1 as D (5 bases). The ends were cut back, 2 bases at V and 3 bases at J, with 16 bases in the middle. This CDR3 is 16 amino acids long. Germline CDR1 reads MGHRA; CDR2 reads YSYEKL. In nucleotides, the CDR3 is TGCGCCAGCAGCCAACAGTTGCAGGGTTTCGACTATGGCTACACCTTC. Its protein product is CASSQQLQGFDYGYTF.

A few counts support this clone. The CDR3 DNA reads as TGTGCTAGTGGTCCCTCCGGGACGGCCGGCACCTTC. This sequence encodes CASGPSGTAGTF. The chain carries TRBV12-5 and TRBJ1-2; a weak D match, TRBD1 (5 bases). Germline V CDR1 and CDR2: LGHNT, FRNRAP. Trimming stripped 5 bases from V and 13 bases from J, with 17 bases between. The CDR3 covers 12 residues.

The rearrangement joins TRBV6-5 to TRBJ2-5, with 8 bases fitting TRBD2. V was pared by 4 bases and J by 5 bases, with 3 bases of the junction left unmatched. Looked up from germline, CDR1 is MNHEY and CDR2 is SVGAGI. The CDR3 is made up of 13 amino acids. Here the CDR3 reads CASSSRLAETQYF. CDR3 in DNA: TGTGCCAGCAGTTCCCGACTAGCGGAGACCCAGTACTTC.